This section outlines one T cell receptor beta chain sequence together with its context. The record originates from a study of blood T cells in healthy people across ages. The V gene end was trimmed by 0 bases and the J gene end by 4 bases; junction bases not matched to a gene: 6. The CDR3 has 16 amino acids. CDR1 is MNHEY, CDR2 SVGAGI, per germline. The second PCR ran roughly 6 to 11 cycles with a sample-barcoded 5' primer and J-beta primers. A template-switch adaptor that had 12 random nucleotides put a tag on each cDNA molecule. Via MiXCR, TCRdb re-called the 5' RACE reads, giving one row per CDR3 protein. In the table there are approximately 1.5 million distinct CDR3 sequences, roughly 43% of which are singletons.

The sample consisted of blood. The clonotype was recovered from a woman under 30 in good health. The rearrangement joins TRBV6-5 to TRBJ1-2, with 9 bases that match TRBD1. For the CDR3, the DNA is TGTGCCAGCAGTTACTCGAGGGACAGGGACTTCTATGGCTACACCTTC. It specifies CASSYSRDRDFYGYTF.